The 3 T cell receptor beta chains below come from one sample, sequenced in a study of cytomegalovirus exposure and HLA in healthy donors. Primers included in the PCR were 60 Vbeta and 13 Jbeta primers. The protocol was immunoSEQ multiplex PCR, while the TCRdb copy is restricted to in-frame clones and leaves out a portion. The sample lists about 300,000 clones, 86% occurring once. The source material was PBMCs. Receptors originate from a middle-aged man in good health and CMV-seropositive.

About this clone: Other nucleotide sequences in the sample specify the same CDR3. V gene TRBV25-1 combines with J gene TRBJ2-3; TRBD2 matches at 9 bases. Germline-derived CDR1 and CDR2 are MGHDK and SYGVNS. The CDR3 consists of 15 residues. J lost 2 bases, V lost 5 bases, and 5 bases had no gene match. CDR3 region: CASSQAGGYTDTQYF. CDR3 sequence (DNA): TGTGCCAGCAGTCAAGCGGGGGGCTACACAGATACGCAGTATTTT.

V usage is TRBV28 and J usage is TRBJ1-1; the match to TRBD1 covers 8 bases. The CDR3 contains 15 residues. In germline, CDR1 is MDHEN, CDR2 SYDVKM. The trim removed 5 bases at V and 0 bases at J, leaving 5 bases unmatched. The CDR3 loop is CASSLRGLMNTEAFF. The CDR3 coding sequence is TGTGCCAGCAGTCTCAGGGGGCTCATGAACACTGAAGCTTTCTTT. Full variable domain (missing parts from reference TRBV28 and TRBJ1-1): DVKVTQSSRYLVKRTGEKVFLECVQDMDHENMFWYRQDPGLGLRLIYFSYDVKMKEKGDIPEGYSVSREKKERFSLILESASTNQTSMYLCASSLRGLMNTEAFFGQGTRLTVV.

The CDR3, as DNA: TGTGCCAGCAGCTTAGGGGAAGGGTGGAGGGAGCAGTACTTC. This encodes CASSLGEGWREQYF. The chain employs TRBV13 and TRBJ2-7, with a possible D match to TRBD2 (5 bases). CDR3 length: 14 residues. Germline V gives CDR1 PRHDT, CDR2 FYEKMQ (reference sequence). Trimming removed 0 bases from V and 7 bases from J, with 13 bases in between. The entire variable domain, with the rest obtained from reference TRBV13 and TRBJ2-7, is as follows: AAGVIQSPRHLIKEKRETATLKCYPIPRHDTVYWYQQGPGQDPQFLISFYEKMQSDKGSIPDRFSAQQFSDYHSELNMSSLELGDSALYFCASSLGEGWREQYFGPGTRLTVT.